The present entry profiles one T cell receptor (beta chain) with its context. Its antigen is unknown. This sample was taken from a study of T cell responses to AZD1222 COVID-19 vaccine. Regarding the study as a whole: At 160-218 and 743-854, vaccine-associated CD4 TCRs were dominant, and they spanned spike. Donors in the cohort were predominantly white British and more often female, and clonal diversity was possibly underestimated.

The table came from immunoSEQ multiplex PCR; TCRdb's copy has only in-frame clones and leaves some out. Seen here are 35,000 to 50,000 clones, 70% to 90% observed once, and the top ten hold just under 25%. Trimming removed 7 bases from V and 2 bases from J, with 14 bases in between. This CDR3 has 14 amino acids. Per the germline V gene, CDR1 is SGDLS and CDR2 is YYNGEE. The clonotype was recovered from an adult who received the AZD1222 COVID-19 vaccine. J is TRBJ2-3 and V is TRBV9, with D perhaps given as TRBD1 or TRBD2 (5 bases each). This material consisted of peripheral blood, taken 28 days after the second AZD1222 dose. This CDR3 reads CASASRGPTDTQYF. In nucleotides, the CDR3 is TGTGCCAGCGCGTCCCGGGGACCCACAGATACGCAGTATTTT.